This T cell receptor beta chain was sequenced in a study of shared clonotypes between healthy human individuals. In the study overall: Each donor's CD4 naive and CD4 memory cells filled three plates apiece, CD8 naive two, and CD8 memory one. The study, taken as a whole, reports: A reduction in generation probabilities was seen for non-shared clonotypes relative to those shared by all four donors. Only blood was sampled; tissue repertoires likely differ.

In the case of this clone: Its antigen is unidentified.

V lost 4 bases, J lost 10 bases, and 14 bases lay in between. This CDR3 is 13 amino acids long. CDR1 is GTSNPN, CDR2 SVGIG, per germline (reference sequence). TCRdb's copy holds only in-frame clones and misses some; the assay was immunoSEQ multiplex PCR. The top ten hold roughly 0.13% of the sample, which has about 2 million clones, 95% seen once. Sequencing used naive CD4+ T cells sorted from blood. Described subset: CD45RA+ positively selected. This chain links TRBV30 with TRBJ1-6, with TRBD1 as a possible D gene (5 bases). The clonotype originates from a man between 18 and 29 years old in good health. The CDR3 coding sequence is TGTGCCTGGACCAGAATGGGGGGGTCACCCCTCCACTTT. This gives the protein CAWTRMGGSPLHF. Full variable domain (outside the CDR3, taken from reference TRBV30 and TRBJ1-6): SQTIHQWPATLVQPVGSPLSLECTVEGTSNPNLYWYRQAAGRGLQLLFYSVGIGQISSEVPQNLSASRPQDRQFILSSKKLLLSDSGFYLCAWTRMGGSPLHFGNGTRLTVT.